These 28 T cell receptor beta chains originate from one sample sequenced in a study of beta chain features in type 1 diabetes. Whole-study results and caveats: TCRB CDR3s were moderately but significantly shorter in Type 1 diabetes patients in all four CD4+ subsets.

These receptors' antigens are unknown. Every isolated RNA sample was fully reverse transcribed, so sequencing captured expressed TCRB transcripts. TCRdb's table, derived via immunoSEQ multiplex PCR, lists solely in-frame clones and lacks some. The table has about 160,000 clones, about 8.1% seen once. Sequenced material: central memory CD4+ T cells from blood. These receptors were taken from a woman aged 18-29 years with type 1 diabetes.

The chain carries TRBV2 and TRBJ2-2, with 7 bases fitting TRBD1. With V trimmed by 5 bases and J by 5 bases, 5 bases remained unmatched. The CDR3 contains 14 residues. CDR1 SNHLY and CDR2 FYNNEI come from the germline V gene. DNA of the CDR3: TGTGCCAGCAGTCCCACAGGGGCAACCGGGGAGCTGTTTTTT. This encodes CASSPTGATGELFF.

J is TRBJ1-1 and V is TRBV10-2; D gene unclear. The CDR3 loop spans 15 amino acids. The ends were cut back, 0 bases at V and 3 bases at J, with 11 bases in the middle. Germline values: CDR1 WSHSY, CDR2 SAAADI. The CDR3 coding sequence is TGCGCCAGCAGTGAGTCGGAGCCCGTGGACACTGAAGCTTTCTTT. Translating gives CASSESEPVDTEAFF.

CDR3 residues: CASSVTSGGGELFF. The CDR3 DNA sequence: TGCGCCAGCAGCGTGACTAGCGGGGGCGGGGAGCTGTTTTTT. The chain has TRBV5-1 and TRBJ2-2; 12 bases map to TRBD2. V was pared by 4 bases and J by 7 bases, with 2 bases of the junction left unmatched. The germline V gene has CDR1 SGHRS and CDR2 YFSETQ. This CDR3 is 14 amino acids long.

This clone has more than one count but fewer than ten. The chain's CDR3 is CASSLATGGGTDTQYF. CDR3 bases: TGTGCCAGCAGCTTAGCCACGGGGGGGGGCACAGATACGCAGTATTTT. This chain links TRBV11-2 with TRBJ2-3; 8 positions agree with TRBD2. CDR3 length: 16 residues. Germline assignment: CDR1 SGHAT and CDR2 FQNNGV. The V and J ends lost 1 base and 1 base, in that order; junction bases with no gene match: 4.

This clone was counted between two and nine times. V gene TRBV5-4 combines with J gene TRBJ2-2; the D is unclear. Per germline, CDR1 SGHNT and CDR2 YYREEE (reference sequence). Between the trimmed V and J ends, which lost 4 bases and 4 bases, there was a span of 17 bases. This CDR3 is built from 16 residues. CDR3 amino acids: CASSPTSTVSTGELFF. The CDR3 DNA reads TGTGCCAGCAGCCCAACGAGTACCGTGTCCACCGGGGAGCTGTTTTTT.

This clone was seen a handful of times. The CDR3 loop is CASRPAGQVANEQYF. Here the CDR3 DNA reads TGTGCCAGCAGACCAGCGGGACAGGTCGCCAACGAGCAGTACTTC. The V and J genes are TRBV27 and TRBJ2-7; possible D gene TRBD1, 8 bases. V was clipped by 6 bases and J by 5 bases, with 20 bases between them. The CDR3 runs 15 residues. The germline V gene encodes CDR1 MNHEY and CDR2 SMNVEV (reference sequence).

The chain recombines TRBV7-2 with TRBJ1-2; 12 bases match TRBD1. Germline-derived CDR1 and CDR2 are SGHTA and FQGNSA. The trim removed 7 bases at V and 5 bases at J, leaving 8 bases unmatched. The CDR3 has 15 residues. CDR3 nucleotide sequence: TGTGCCAGCACCGGGACAGGGGGCCGTACATATGGCTACACCTTC. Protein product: CASTGTGGRTYGYTF.

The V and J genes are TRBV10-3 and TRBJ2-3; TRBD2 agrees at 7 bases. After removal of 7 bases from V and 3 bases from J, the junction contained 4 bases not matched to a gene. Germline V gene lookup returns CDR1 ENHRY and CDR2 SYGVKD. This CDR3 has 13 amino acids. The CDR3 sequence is CAIKAGETDTQYF. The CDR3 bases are TGTGCCATCAAGGCGGGAGAGACAGATACGCAGTATTTT.

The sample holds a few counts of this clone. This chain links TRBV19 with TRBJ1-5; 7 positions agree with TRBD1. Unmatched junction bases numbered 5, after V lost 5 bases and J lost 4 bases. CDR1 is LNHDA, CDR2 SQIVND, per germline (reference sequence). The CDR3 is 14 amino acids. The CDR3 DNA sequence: TGTGCCAGTAGTTATACAGGGGTTAATCAGCCCCAGCATTTT. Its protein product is CASSYTGVNQPQHF.

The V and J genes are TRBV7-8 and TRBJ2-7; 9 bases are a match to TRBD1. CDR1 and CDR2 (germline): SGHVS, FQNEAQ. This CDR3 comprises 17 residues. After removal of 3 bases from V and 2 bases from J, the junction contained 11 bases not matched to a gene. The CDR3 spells CASSFGGGTGIAYEQYF. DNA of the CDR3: TGTGCCAGCAGCTTTGGGGGGGGGACAGGGATTGCCTACGAGCAGTACTTC.

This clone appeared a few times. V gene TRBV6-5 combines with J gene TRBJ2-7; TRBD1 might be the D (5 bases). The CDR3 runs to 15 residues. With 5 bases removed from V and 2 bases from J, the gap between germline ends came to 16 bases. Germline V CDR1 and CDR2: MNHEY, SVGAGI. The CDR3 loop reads CASSPRTNRPYEQYF. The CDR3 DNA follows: TGTGCCAGCAGTCCTCGAACCAACAGGCCCTACGAGCAGTACTTC.

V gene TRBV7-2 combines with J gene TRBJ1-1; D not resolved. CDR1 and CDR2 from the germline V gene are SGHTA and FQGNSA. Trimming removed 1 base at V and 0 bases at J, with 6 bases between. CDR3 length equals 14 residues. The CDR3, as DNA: TGTGCCAGCAGCTTAGTCGTTATGAACACTGAAGCTTTCTTT. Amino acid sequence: CASSLVVMNTEAFF.

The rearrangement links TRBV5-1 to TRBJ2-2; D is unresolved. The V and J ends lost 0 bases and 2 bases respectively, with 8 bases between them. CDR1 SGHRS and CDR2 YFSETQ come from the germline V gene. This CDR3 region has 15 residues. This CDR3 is CASSLDGGNTGELFF. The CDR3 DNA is TGCGCCAGCAGCTTGGATGGCGGCAACACCGGGGAGCTGTTTTTT.

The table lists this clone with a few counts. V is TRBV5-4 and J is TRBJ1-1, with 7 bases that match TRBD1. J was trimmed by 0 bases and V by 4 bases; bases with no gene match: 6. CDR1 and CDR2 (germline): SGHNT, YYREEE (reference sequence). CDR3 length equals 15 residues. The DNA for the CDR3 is TGTGCCAGCAGCCCAACGGGACAGCTGAACACTGAAGCTTTCTTT. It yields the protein CASSPTGQLNTEAFF.

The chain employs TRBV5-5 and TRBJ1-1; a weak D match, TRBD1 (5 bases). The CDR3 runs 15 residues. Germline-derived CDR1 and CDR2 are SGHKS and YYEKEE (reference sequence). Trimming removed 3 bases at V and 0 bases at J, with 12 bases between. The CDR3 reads CASSWGGTVNTEAFF. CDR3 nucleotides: TGTGCCAGCAGCTGGGGAGGGACGGTGAACACTGAAGCTTTCTTT.

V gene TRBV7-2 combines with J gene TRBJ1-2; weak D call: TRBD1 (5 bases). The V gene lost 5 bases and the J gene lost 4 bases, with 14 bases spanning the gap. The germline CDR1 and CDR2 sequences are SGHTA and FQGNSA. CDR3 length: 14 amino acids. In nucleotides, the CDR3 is TGTGCCAGCAGCATACCCCAGGGCTTCTATGGCTACACCTTC. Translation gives CASSIPQGFYGYTF. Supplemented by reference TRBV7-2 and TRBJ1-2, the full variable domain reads GAGVSQSPSNKVTEKGKDVELRCDPISGHTALYWYRQSLGQGLEFLIYFQGNSAPDKSGLPSDRFSAERTGGSVSTLTIQRTQQEDSAVYLCASSIPQGFYGYTFGSGTRLTVV.

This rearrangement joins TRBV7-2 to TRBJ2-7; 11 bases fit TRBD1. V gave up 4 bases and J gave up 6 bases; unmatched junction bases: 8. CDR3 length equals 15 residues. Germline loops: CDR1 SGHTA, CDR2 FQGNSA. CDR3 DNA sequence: TGTGCCAGCAGCTCACTCTCGGGGACAGGGGGCGAGCAGTACTTC. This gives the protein CASSSLSGTGGEQYF.

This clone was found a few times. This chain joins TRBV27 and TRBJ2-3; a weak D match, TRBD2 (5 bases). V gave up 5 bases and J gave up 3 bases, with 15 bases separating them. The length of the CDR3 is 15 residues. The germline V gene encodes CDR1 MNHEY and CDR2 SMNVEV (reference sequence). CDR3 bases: TGTGCCAGCAGTAGAGGGTGGCTCGGAACAGATACGCAGTATTTT. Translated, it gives CASSRGWLGTDTQYF.

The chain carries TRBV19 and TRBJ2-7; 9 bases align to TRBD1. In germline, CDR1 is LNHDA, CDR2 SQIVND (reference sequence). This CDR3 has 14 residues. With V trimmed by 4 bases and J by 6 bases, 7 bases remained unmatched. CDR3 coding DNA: TGTGCCAGTAGTACACAGGGGGCCTCGGGCGAGCAGTACTTC. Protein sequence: CASSTQGASGEQYF.

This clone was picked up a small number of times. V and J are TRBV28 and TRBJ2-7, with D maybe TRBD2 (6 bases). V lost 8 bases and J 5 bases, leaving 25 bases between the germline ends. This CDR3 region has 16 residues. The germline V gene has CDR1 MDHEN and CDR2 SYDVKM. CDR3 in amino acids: CASGSLGDSSPHEQYF. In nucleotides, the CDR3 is TGTGCCAGCGGTAGCTTAGGGGACTCCTCTCCCCACGAGCAGTACTTC.

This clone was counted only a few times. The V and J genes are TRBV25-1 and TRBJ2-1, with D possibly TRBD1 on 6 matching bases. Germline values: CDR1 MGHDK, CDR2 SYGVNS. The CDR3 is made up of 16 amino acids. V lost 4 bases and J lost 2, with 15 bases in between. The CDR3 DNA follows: TGTGCCAGCAGTGCCAACAGGGCGATGGCCTACAATGAGCAGTTCTTC. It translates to CASSANRAMAYNEQFF.

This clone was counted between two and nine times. CDR3: CASSQAVYSNQPQHF. The CDR3 DNA reads as TGCGCCAGCAGCCAAGCGGTCTATAGCAATCAGCCCCAGCATTTT. The chain joins TRBV4-3 to TRBJ1-5; D is ambiguous. The germline CDR1 and CDR2 sequences are LGHNA and YSLEER. The CDR3 extends over 15 amino acids. Trimming shortened V by 1 base and J by 0 bases, and 7 bases separated the two germline ends.

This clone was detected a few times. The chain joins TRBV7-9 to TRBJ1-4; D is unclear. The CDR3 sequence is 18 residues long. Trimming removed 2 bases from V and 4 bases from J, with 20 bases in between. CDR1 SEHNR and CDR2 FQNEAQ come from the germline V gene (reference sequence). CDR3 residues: CASSLTSASTAYNEKLFF. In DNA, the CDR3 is TGTGCCAGCAGCTTAACGTCGGCGTCCACAGCCTATAATGAAAAACTGTTTTTT. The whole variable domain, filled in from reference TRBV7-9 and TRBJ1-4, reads DTGVSQNPRHKITKRGQNVTFRCDPISEHNRLYWYRQTLGQGPEFLTYFQNEAQLEKSRLLSDRFSAERPKGSFSTLEIQRTEQGDSAMYLCASSLTSASTAYNEKLFFGSGTQLSVL.

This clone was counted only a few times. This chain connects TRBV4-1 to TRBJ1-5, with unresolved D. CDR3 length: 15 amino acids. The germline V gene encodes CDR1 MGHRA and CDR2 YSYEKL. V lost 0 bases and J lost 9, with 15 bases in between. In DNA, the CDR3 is TGCGCCAGCAGCCAAGATCGGTACGGTTCAGGGCCCCAGCATTTT. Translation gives CASSQDRYGSGPQHF.

The CDR3 here is CASSELRGGQPQHF. DNA of the CDR3: TGTGCCAGCAGTGAGCTCCGGGGGGGGCAGCCCCAGCATTTT. The chain links TRBV5-6 to TRBJ1-5; tentative D call: TRBD1 (5 bases). The V end lost 5 bases, the J end lost 7 bases, and 16 bases lay between the germline ends. This CDR3 spans 14 amino acids. Germline-derived CDR1 and CDR2 are SGHDT and YYEEEE.

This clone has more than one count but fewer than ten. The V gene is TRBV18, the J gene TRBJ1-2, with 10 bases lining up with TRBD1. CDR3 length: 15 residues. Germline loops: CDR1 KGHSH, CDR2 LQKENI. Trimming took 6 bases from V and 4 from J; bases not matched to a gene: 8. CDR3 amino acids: CASSPETGGPYGYTF. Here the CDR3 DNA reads TGTGCCAGCTCGCCTGAGACAGGGGGCCCCTATGGCTACACCTTC.

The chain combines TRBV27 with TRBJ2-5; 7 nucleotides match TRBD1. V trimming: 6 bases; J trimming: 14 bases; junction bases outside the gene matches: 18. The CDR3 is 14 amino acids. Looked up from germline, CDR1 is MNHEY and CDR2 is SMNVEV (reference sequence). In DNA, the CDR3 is TGTGCCAGCAGGGTCACAGGGGCCAATTCCATGATTTACTTC. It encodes CASRVTGANSMIYF.

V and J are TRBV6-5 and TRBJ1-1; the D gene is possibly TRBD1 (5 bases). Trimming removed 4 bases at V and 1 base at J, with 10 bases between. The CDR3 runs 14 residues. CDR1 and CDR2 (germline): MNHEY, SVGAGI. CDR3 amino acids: CASSFRGPNTEAFF. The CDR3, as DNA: TGTGCCAGCAGTTTTAGGGGTCCGAACACTGAAGCTTTCTTT.